The source of this T cell receptor beta chain is a study of CD8 T cells in ankylosing spondylitis. In making TCR beta libraries, quantitative 5'-RACE with molecular barcodes was used. In TCRdb, the 5' RACE reads were re-called with MiXCR into one record per CDR3 protein. The table lists 200,000 to 300,000 distinct CDR3 sequences, 20% to 30% of them singletons. The germline V gene has CDR1 MGHDK and CDR2 SYGVNS. The CDR3 is made up of 14 amino acids. Losses at the gene ends were 1 base for V and 2 bases for J; bases not matched to a gene: 0. This clonotype has only a few counts. Its antigen remains unidentified. Study conclusions and caveats: A TCR beta motif of fewer than ten highly homologous variants seemed to mark ankylosing spondylitis blood. Certain motif variants had earlier been reported in reactive arthritis synovial fluid and blood.

This TCR came from a male donor with ankylosing spondylitis or in good health (not recorded which). Sequenced sample: blood, either unsorted or a sorted T cell fraction (not recorded which). The chain joins TRBV25-1 to TRBJ1-2; 8 bases match TRBD1. CDR3 region: CASSEWTGNYGYTF. CDR3 nucleotides: TGTGCCAGCAGTGAATGGACAGGGAACTATGGCTACACCTTC.